These T cell receptor beta chains were read from a single sample in a study of blood T cell repertoires in COVID-19. Sequencing was performed with immunoSEQ multiplex PCR; in TCRdb, only in-frame clones are kept and a portion is missing. The sample yields about 200,000 clones, about four fifths seen once. Sequences were obtained from peripheral blood. Every receptor here comes from a woman aged 45-65 years with acute or convalescent COVID-19. CDR3s include the opening cysteine and the closing phenylalanine or tryptophan. D genes are given only for firm matches. Clone size is not always given. Where it is, it says once, few, many or a class for expanded clones.

TRBJ2-7	NA	TRBD2	TRBV19	TGTGCCAGTAAGGGACTAGACTACGAGCAGTACTTC	CASKGLDYEQYF
TRBJ2-1	NA	NA	TRBV4-1	TGCGCCAGCAGCCAAGGACTAGGTCAGGGTTTCAATGAGCAGTTCTTC	CASSQGLGQGFNEQFF
TRBJ2-7	NA	TRBD1	TRBV18	TGTGCCAGCTCACTTGGACAGGGGGCCCTCTACGAGCAGTACTTC	CASSLGQGALYEQYF
TRBJ1-4	NA	NA	TRBV9	TGTGCCAGCAGCCCAGATGGGGGCTTGACTAATGAAAAACTGTTTTTT	CASSPDGGLTNEKLFF
TRBJ2-1	NA	NA	TRBV6-5	TGTGCCAGCAGACAAGTCTCCTACAATGAGCAGTTCTTC	CASRQVSYNEQFF
TRBJ2-7	once	NA	TRBV5-4	TGTGCCAGCAGCCCCGGCGGATCAAGCTCCTACGAGCAGTACTTC	CASSPGGSSSYEQYF
TRBJ2-5	NA	NA	TRBV7-9	TGTGCCAGCAGCTTTCGGCAGGGAGAGACCCAGTACTTC	CASSFRQGETQYF
TRBJ2-2	NA	NA	TRBV7-8	TGTGCCAGCAGCTTAGTCCGGCGTCGGGGAACCGGGGAGCTGTTTTTT	CASSLVRRRGTGELFF
TRBJ2-2	NA	TRBD1	TRBV27	TGTGCCAGCAGTTACGGGACAGTTCCGAACACCGGGGAGCTGTTTTTT	CASSYGTVPNTGELFF
TRBJ2-1	NA	TRBD1	TRBV24-1	TGTGCCACCAGTGCTCCTTCCGGGACAGGGCCTTACAATGAGCAGTTCTTC	CATSAPSGTGPYNEQFF
TRBJ2-5	NA	TRBD2	TRBV28	TGTGCCAGCAGTTCCCAAGGGGGTAGCGGGAGAAAAGAGACCCAGTACTTC	CASSSQGGSGRKETQYF
TRBJ2-3	once	NA	TRBV19	TGTGCCAGTAGTATCCTCCGGACTCCTCCAGATACGCAGTATTTT	CASSILRTPPDTQYF
TRBJ2-2	NA	NA	TRBV5-1	TGCGCCAGCAGCCCCGCACAGGGGGGGGACACCGGGGAGCTGTTTTTT	CASSPAQGGDTGELFF
TRBJ2-3	NA	NA	TRBV27	TGTGCCAGCAGTCAAACACAGAATATATGGACAGATACGCAGTATTTT	CASSQTQNIWTDTQYF
TRBJ2-7	few	NA	TRBV15	TGTGCCACCAGCAGAGAATTGCTTAGCTACGAGCAGTACTTC	CATSRELLSYEQYF
TRBJ2-1	NA	TRBD2	TRBV15	TGTGCCACCAGCTCCCTCGACCGGCTAGCGGGAGTCTCCTACAATGAGCAGTTCTTC	CATSSLDRLAGVSYNEQFF
TRBJ2-1	NA	TRBD2	TRBV7-2	TGTGCCAGCAGCTTAATTAGCGGGGTATACAATGAGCAGTTCTTC	CASSLISGVYNEQFF
TRBJ2-2	NA	TRBD2	TRBV3-1/TRBV3-2	TGTGCCAGCAGCCAGGCGGGAGGACACACCGGGGAGCTGTTTTTT	CASSQAGGHTGELFF
TRBJ2-2	few	NA	TRBV24-1	TGTGCCACCGGAAATGAGAGGGTGGACACCGGGGAGCTGTTTTTT	CATGNERVDTGELFF
TRBJ1-1	NA	NA	TRBV2	TGTGCCAGCAGTGAAGTCAGGGGCGCTTTCTTT	CASSEVRGAFF
TRBJ2-2	few	TRBD2	TRBV19	TGTGCCAGCAAACTAGCGGGAGAGGTGTACACCGGGGAGCTGTTTTTT	CASKLAGEVYTGELFF
TRBJ1-2	once	NA	TRBV4-1	TGCGCCAGCAGCCAAGATCGCGGAGGGTCGGTCGTGGGCGGCTACACCTTC	CASSQDRGGSVVGGYTF
TRBJ2-7	few	NA	TRBV19	TGTGCCAGTAGTATAGATTGGAGATACGAGCAGTACTTC	CASSIDWRYEQYF
TRBJ1-5	few	TRBD1	TRBV9	TGTGCCAGCAGCGACGGGACAGCAGACAATCAGCCCCAGCATTTT	CASSDGTADNQPQHF
TRBJ1-2	NA	NA	TRBV19	TGTGCCAGTACCCCCCCGGGAGGGAAGAAGGATGGCTACACCTTC	CASTPPGGKKDGYTF
TRBJ1-2	NA	TRBD1	TRBV27	TGTGCCAGCAGTTTATCGCGGACAGGCTATGGCTACACCTTC	CASSLSRTGYGYTF
TRBJ1-6	once	TRBD1	TRBV6-2/TRBV6-3	TGTGCCAGCAGTACCGGGACAGGGGATTCACCCCTCCACTTT	CASSTGTGDSPLHF
TRBJ2-2	NA	TRBD2	TRBV27	TGTGCCAGCAGTTTAGGCGGGGGGCCCTACACCGGGGAGCTGTTTTTT	CASSLGGGPYTGELFF
TRBJ1-3	NA	NA	TRBV2	TGTGCCTCCCAGAGACAGCGCTCTGGAAACACCATATATTTT	CASQRQRSGNTIYF
TRBJ2-6	once	NA	TRBV9	TGTGCCAGCAGCGTCCTCTCTGGGGCCAACGTCCTGACTTTC	CASSVLSGANVLTF
TRBJ2-1	NA	TRBD1	TRBV18	TGTGCCAGCTCGCCCTTACCAGGGGGCTCCTACAATGAGCAGTTCTTC	CASSPLPGGSYNEQFF
TRBJ2-2	NA	NA	TRBV27	TGTGCCATCGGACAGATAAACACCGGGGAGCTGTTTTTT	CAIGQINTGELFF
TRBJ1-2	NA	NA	TRBV19	TGTGCCAGTAGTATTCAGGGAGGGAACTATGGCTACACCTTC	CASSIQGGNYGYTF
TRBJ2-1	NA	TRBD1	TRBV19	TGTGCCAGTAGTACCCCGCCGGGACAGAGCTACAATGAGCAGTTCTTC	CASSTPPGQSYNEQFF
TRBJ2-6	NA	TRBD2	TRBV5-1	TGCGCCAGCAGCTTGGTGGCGGGAGTATCTGGGGCCAACGTCCTGACTTTC	CASSLVAGVSGANVLTF
TRBJ1-3	NA	TRBD1	TRBV5-1	TGCGCCAGCAGCTGGGACAGTGCGATTGGAAACACCATATATTTT	CASSWDSAIGNTIYF
TRBJ2-6	NA	NA	TRBV7-3	TGTGCCAGCTCCCCGGGGAGCTCTGGGGCCAACGTCCTGACTTTC	CASSPGSSGANVLTF
TRBJ2-1	few	NA	TRBV12-5	TGTGCTAGTGGTTACGGGACTCCCAATGAGCAGTTCTTC	CASGYGTPNEQFF
TRBJ2-2	NA	NA	TRBV24-1	TGTGCCACCAGTGATTCGGGATCCCGGATCCGCTACGGGGAGCTGTTTTTT	CATSDSGSRIRYGELFF
TRBJ1-3	NA	NA	TRBV18	TGTGCCAGCTGCAGGGTTTCTGGAAACACCATATATTTT	CASCRVSGNTIYF
TRBJ1-5	few	NA	TRBV18	TGTGCCAGCTCATTGGGGACACCTAGCAATCAGCCCCAGCATTTT	CASSLGTPSNQPQHF